This TCR beta chain derives from a study of siplizumab effects on memory and regulatory T cells. Germline V gives CDR1 SGHNT, CDR2 YYREEE (reference sequence). Trimming removed 2 bases at V and 2 bases at J, with 7 bases between. The CDR3 contains 13 residues. Profiled with immunoSEQ multiplex PCR; TCRdb holds only in-frame clones, not every one. Of roughly 120,000 clones in the sample, 94% were seen once. Study observations and caveats: The apparent diversity of naive T cells exceeded that of memory cells, and naive T cells seemed to make a major contribution to the alloresponse. Unstimulated subsets captured only a minor fraction of alloreactive clones. Whether proliferating Tregs in siplizumab cultures suppress was not functionally confirmed. Among sequences traceable to unstimulated CD4+ memory cells, alloreactive ones were significantly reduced by siplizumab.

Turning to this clone: Its antigen is undetermined.

The chain combines TRBV5-4 with TRBJ2-5; D is uncertain. Sequencing was performed on non-Treg CD4+ T cells sorted from blood. This clonotype originated in a human donor in good health. The CDR3 reads CASSLGFQETQYF. CDR3 bases: TGTGCCAGCAGCTTAGGATTTCAAGAGACCCAGTACTTC.